Shown below are 11 T cell receptor beta chains from a single sample sequenced in a study of graft-versus-host responses after intestinal transplantation. Only in-frame clones appear in the TCRdb table, and some are missing; sequencing was by immunoSEQ multiplex PCR. The sample lists 77,000 or so clones; 92% were seen once. The sequenced sample was PBMCs, obtained 98 days after intestinal transplantation. The origin of the receptors is a human patient who received an intestinal transplant, so some T cells may come from the graft donor.

This clone came up once. The chain employs TRBV6-6 and TRBJ2-2; D is undetermined. The CDR3 contains 12 residues. V was clipped by 2 bases and J by 6 bases, with 4 bases between them. Germline V lookup: CDR1 MNHNY, CDR2 SVGAGI (reference sequence). CDR3 DNA: TGTGCCAGCAGTTACGGCGCCGGGGAGCTGTTTTTT. Residues: CASSYGAGELFF.

The chain joins TRBV15 to TRBJ2-1; 15 bases align to TRBD2. Germline lookup yields CDR1 LNHNV and CDR2 YYDKDF (reference sequence). This CDR3 is built from 15 residues. V shed 5 bases and J 13 bases; nucleotides not matched to a gene: 9. The CDR3 sequence: CATSGGTSGRPPQFF. The DNA for the CDR3 is TGTGCCACCAGCGGCGGGACTAGCGGGAGGCCTCCTCAGTTCTTC.

The chain couples TRBV5-5 to TRBJ2-7; D could derive from TRBD1 or TRBD2 (5 bases each). Between the trimmed V and J ends, which lost 3 bases and 2 bases, there was a span of 15 bases. Germline CDR1 SGHKS, CDR2 YYEKEE (reference sequence). The CDR3 length is 15 residues. CDR3 DNA sequence: TGTGCCAGCAGCTCGGAGGTAGGGGCCGCCTACGAGCAGTACTTC. Its protein is CASSSEVGAAYEQYF.

The chain recombines TRBV2 with TRBJ2-2, with 7 bases lining up with TRBD2. With V trimmed by 6 bases and J by 4 bases, 2 bases remained unmatched. Germline values: CDR1 SNHLY, CDR2 FYNNEI. This CDR3 spans 13 amino acids. The CDR3 spells CASRREGTGELFF. CDR3 coding DNA: TGTGCCAGCAGGAGGGAGGGCACCGGGGAGCTGTTTTTT.

V usage is TRBV5-6 and J usage is TRBJ1-1, with 10 nucleotides matching TRBD1. V gave up 0 bases and J gave up 1 base; unmatched junction bases: 3. CDR3 length equals 16 residues. From germline, CDR1 is SGHDT and CDR2 YYEEEE. Here the CDR3 reads CASSLVGQGKNTEAFF. The CDR3, as DNA: TGTGCCAGCAGCTTGGTGGGACAGGGGAAGAACACTGAAGCTTTCTTT.

The chain recombines TRBV15 with TRBJ1-1, with a weak D call TRBD1 (6 bases). The CDR3 length is 17 residues. Germline V lookup: CDR1 LNHNV, CDR2 YYDKDF (reference sequence). Between the trimmed V and J ends, which lost 0 bases and 3 bases, there was a span of 17 bases. CDR3 in amino acids: CATSRDGGAGEYTEAFF. The DNA of the CDR3 is TGTGCCACCAGCAGAGATGGGGGGGCGGGGGAGTACACTGAAGCTTTCTTT.

This rearrangement joins TRBV4-1 to TRBJ2-3; either TRBD1 or TRBD2 may supply D (5 bases each). The germline V gene has CDR1 MGHRA and CDR2 YSYEKL. The CDR3 is 12 amino acids. V was cut by 1 base and J by 7 bases, with 6 bases left in between. In nucleotides, the CDR3 is TGCGCCAGCAGCCAAGGGGGGAATACGCAGTATTTT. Its protein is CASSQGGNTQYF.

This rearrangement joins TRBV6-1 to TRBJ2-1; TRBD1 matches 7 bases. CDR3 size: 14 residues. J gave up 4 bases and V 2 bases, and 2 bases lay outside the gene matches. Germline assignment: CDR1 MNHNS and CDR2 SASEGT. The CDR3 nucleotides are TGTGCCAGCAGTGAAACAGGGGTTTACAATGAGCAGTTCTTC. Protein: CASSETGVYNEQFF.

For the CDR3, the DNA is TGTGCCAGCAGCAAAGAGGGGGGAAGCTCCTACAATGAGCAGTTCTTC. Amino acids: CASSKEGGSSYNEQFF. The chain joins TRBV5-4 to TRBJ2-1; D is perhaps TRBD1 or TRBD2 (6 bases each). CDR1 is SGHNT and CDR2 is YYREEE in the germline V gene (reference sequence). The CDR3 runs 16 residues. The V end lost 4 bases, the J end lost 0 bases, and 14 bases lay between the germline ends.

The J gene is TRBJ2-3, the V gene TRBV6-6, with D possibly TRBD2 on 6 matching bases. Germline CDR1 and CDR2: MNHNY and SVGAGI (reference sequence). The length of the CDR3 is 16 residues. V lost 4 bases and J 2 bases, leaving 16 bases between the germline ends. The CDR3 region is CASSSRRAGLTDTQYF. For the CDR3, the DNA is TGTGCCAGCAGTTCCCGACGGGCGGGGCTCACAGATACGCAGTATTTT.

The J gene is TRBJ1-5, the V gene TRBV29-1; 10 bases line up with TRBD1. In germline, CDR1 is SQVTM, CDR2 ANQGSEA. The CDR3 totals 12 residues. V gave up 6 bases and J gave up 8 bases; unmatched junction bases: 4. The CDR3 sequence is CSVGQGREPQHF. The CDR3 nucleotides read TGCAGCGTGGGACAGGGGCGGGAGCCCCAGCATTTT.